This TCR beta chain is drawn from a study of beta chain features in type 1 diabetes. Study outcomes and limitations: Among patients with Type 1 diabetes, TCRB CDR3s were moderately but significantly shorter in every one of the four CD4+ subsets.

Sequenced material consisted of expressed TCRB transcripts (all of the isolated RNA was reverse transcribed). This table comes from immunoSEQ multiplex PCR, and its TCRdb copy is limited to in-frame clones, with some not included. Found here are about 170,000 clones, roughly 8% of them singletons; the top ten hold roughly 0.97%. This clone has just a few counts. What it binds is not known. The sample consisted of central memory CD4+ T cells from blood. This TCR derives from a woman aged 40 to 50 with type 1 diabetes.

The CDR3 region has the DNA TGTGCCAGCAGTCCCAGGGGACGTTCGCTAGCCAAAAACATTCAGTACTTC. This translates into CASSPRGRSLAKNIQYF. This chain uses TRBV28 with TRBJ2-4; a weak D match, TRBD1 (6 bases). The CDR3 has 17 residues. Trimming removed 5 bases at V and 0 bases at J, with 17 bases between. Germline assignment: CDR1 MDHEN and CDR2 SYDVKM. The whole variable domain, filled in from reference TRBV28 and TRBJ2-4, reads DVKVTQSSRYLVKRTGEKVFLECVQDMDHENMFWYRQDPGLGLRLIYFSYDVKMKEKGDIPEGYSVSREKKERFSLILESASTNQTSMYLCASSPRGRSLAKNIQYFGAGTRLSVL.